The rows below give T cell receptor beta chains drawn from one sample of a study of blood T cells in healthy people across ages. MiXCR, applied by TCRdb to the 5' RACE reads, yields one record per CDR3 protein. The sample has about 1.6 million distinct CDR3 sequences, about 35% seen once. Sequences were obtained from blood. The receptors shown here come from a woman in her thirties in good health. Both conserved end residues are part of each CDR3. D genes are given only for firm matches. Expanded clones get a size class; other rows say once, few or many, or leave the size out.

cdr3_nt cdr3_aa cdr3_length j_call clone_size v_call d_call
TGCGCCAGCAGCTTCGATGCCCGGGTTAGCGGGAGGGCATCAGTTTATACGCAGTATTTT CASSFDARVSGRASVYTQYF 20 TRBJ2-3 - TRBV5-1 TRBD2
TGTGCCAGCAGCATGGGGCTCTCGCGGGAGGTTCGGGAGACCCAGTACTTC CASSMGLSREVRETQYF 17 TRBJ2-5 - TRBV11-2 TRBD2
TGTGCCAGCAGCCCGATCTTGGGGACGGAGGTGAACACTGAAGCTTTCTTT CASSPILGTEVNTEAFF 17 TRBJ1-1 once TRBV7-2 -
TGTGCCTGCAGGGGCGGATTTCTCTACGAGCAGTACTTC CACRGGFLYEQYF 13 TRBJ2-7 - TRBV7-4 -
TGTGCCAGCGCCCCTACACTGAGCTCCTACGGGCAGTACTTC CASAPTLSSYGQYF 14 TRBJ2-7 - TRBV12-3/TRBV12-4 -
TGTGCCAGCAGCGGTGATCCAGCGGGGTTCCCTAGCACAGATACGCAGTATTTT CASSGDPAGFPSTDTQYF 18 TRBJ2-3 - TRBV9 TRBD2
TGTGCCAGCAGCTTAACGTCCTCCCAGGGCCGGGGGGAGCAGTACTTC CASSLTSSQGRGEQYF 16 TRBJ2-7 - TRBV7-3 -
TGTGCCAGCAGCTCGGATCGGAAGGGGGACTACGAGCAGTACTTC CASSSDRKGDYEQYF 15 TRBJ2-7 - TRBV7-2 -
TGCGCCAGCAGCTTGGCCTGGGCAGCTCGGGGCTACACCTTC CASSLAWAARGYTF 14 TRBJ1-2 - TRBV5-1 -
TGTGCCAGCAGCCCCCCGGGGTACGGCGGCCGGGAGCAGTTCTTC CASSPPGYGGREQFF 15 TRBJ2-1 many TRBV7-8 -
TGTGCCATCAGTGAGTATGCAGGGCATGGCTACACCTTC CAISEYAGHGYTF 13 TRBJ1-2 once TRBV10-3 -
TGTGCCAGCAGGCCCCCGGGACAGCTTGACTATGGCTACACCTTC CASRPPGQLDYGYTF 15 TRBJ1-2 - TRBV27 TRBD1
TGTGCCAGCAGTTACTCCGAGGGTGGGCAGCCCCAGCATTTT CASSYSEGGQPQHF 14 TRBJ1-5 many TRBV6-6 -
TGTGCCAGCAGCCCCGGGGGGACAGGGGGAATTCAGTACTTC CASSPGGTGGIQYF 14 TRBJ2-4 - TRBV12-3/TRBV12-4 TRBD1
TGTGCCATCATTGACAGCCTGAACACTGAAGCTTTCTTT CAIIDSLNTEAFF 13 TRBJ1-1 few TRBV10-3 -
TGTGCCAGCAGCCCGGGACCGCTATACACTGAAGCTTTCTTT CASSPGPLYTEAFF 14 TRBJ1-1 - TRBV13 -
TGTGCCAGCAGCGGGTCGGATCAGGGAGGGGGTTACGGGCAGTACTTC CASSGSDQGGGYGQYF 16 TRBJ2-5 - TRBV9 -
TGCAGTGCTGGGACCGGGACCAGATCCTACGAGCAGTACTTC CSAGTGTRSYEQYF 14 TRBJ2-7 many TRBV20-1 -
TGCAGTGCTGCTGAGGGGGCCGTTGGCTACACCTTC CSAAEGAVGYTF 12 TRBJ1-2 few TRBV20-1 TRBD1
TGCGCCAGCAGCCCACCGGGTGGGGGCACAGATACGCAGTATTTT CASSPPGGGTDTQYF 15 TRBJ2-3 - TRBV5-1 -
TGCAGCGCCCAGACAGGGGGCATCGGCTACACCTTC CSAQTGGIGYTF 12 TRBJ1-2 few TRBV29-1 TRBD1
TGCAGTGCCCGCGTAAGCCTTTCGGATACGCAGTATTTT CSARVSLSDTQYF 13 TRBJ2-3 - TRBV20-1 -
TGCAACGCAGCCCGACCAAGTTTGGGCGAGCAGTACTTC CNAARPSLGEQYF 13 TRBJ2-7 - TRBV20-1 -
TGTGCCAGCAGTTGGGGACAGACTGGGGCCAACGTCCTGACTTTC CASSWGQTGANVLTF 15 TRBJ2-6 - TRBV12-3/TRBV12-4 TRBD1
TGCGCCAGCAGCCAAGATGTGCAGGGCCTCTCCTACGAGCAGTACTTC CASSQDVQGLSYEQYF 16 TRBJ2-7 few TRBV4-1 -
TGTGCCATCAGTGAGTCGCTAGGGATTGGCGAGCAGTACTTC CAISESLGIGEQYF 14 TRBJ2-7 many TRBV10-3 -
TGTGCCAGCAGGGAACATGGGTCAGATACGCAGTATTTT CASREHGSDTQYF 13 TRBJ2-3 - TRBV2 -
TGTGCCAGCAGTTTGGACAGGGGCTCTAAGGAGGAGCAGTACTTC CASSLDRGSKEEQYF 15 TRBJ2-7 many TRBV12-3/TRBV12-4 TRBD1
TGTGCCAGCAGTTTACGGCGGGAAGTCTACAATGAGCAGTTCTTC CASSLRREVYNEQFF 15 TRBJ2-1 - TRBV28 -
TGCGCCAGCAGCCACCCAGGACGAAGGGAGACCCAGTACTTC CASSHPGRRETQYF 14 TRBJ2-5 - TRBV4-1 -
TGCACCAGCAGCCAAGGAACAGGCCCCTTCTATGGCTACACCTTC CTSSQGTGPFYGYTF 15 TRBJ1-2 - TRBV4-1 -
TGTGCCAGCCAGAGCAGGGATCTCTATGGCTACACCTTC CASQSRDLYGYTF 13 TRBJ1-2 - TRBV6-6 -
TGTGCCAGCAGCTTAGACTCCGGGACATACGTGGAAGCTAATGAAAAACTGTTTTTT CASSLDSGTYVEANEKLFF 19 TRBJ1-4 - TRBV7-9 -
TGCGCCAGCAGCCCACGCTCACGGGGAGGATCCCCCTACGAGCAGTACTTC CASSPRSRGGSPYEQYF 17 TRBJ2-7 - TRBV4-1 -
TGTGCCAGTTCGCCTCGGGACAGGGGGGGTCAGCCCCAGCATTTT CASSPRDRGGQPQHF 15 TRBJ1-5 - TRBV6-6 TRBD1
TGTGCCAGCAGTCGCGCGGCCGGACAGGGAAGAAAACTCGCCAAAAACATTCAGTACTTC CASSRAAGQGRKLAKNIQYF 20 TRBJ2-4 few TRBV7-9 TRBD1
TGTGCCAGCAGCCACCCCCTGATAGCGGGAAGCACAGATACGCAGTATTTT CASSHPLIAGSTDTQYF 17 TRBJ2-3 - TRBV4-2 TRBD2
TGTGCCACCAGCAGGGACAGGGCGGGCTCGATAGCCAAAAACATTCAGTACTTC CATSRDRAGSIAKNIQYF 18 TRBJ2-4 - TRBV15 TRBD1
TGCGCCAGCAGTGAGTCTTCGGGGACAGATACGCAGTATTTT CASSESSGTDTQYF 14 TRBJ2-3 - TRBV10-1 -
TGTGCCAGCAGCTTAGCTCTCGGACTCAACAATGAGCAGTTCTTC CASSLALGLNNEQFF 15 TRBJ2-1 - TRBV11-2 -
TGCGCCAGCAGCTTGATCGGGGGGGGATACGAGCAGTACTTC CASSLIGGGYEQYF 14 TRBJ2-7 many TRBV5-1 TRBD2
TGCAGTGCTAGAGAAATTTCAGGATGGGATAGTGGCTACACCTTC CSAREISGWDSGYTF 15 TRBJ1-2 few TRBV20-1 -